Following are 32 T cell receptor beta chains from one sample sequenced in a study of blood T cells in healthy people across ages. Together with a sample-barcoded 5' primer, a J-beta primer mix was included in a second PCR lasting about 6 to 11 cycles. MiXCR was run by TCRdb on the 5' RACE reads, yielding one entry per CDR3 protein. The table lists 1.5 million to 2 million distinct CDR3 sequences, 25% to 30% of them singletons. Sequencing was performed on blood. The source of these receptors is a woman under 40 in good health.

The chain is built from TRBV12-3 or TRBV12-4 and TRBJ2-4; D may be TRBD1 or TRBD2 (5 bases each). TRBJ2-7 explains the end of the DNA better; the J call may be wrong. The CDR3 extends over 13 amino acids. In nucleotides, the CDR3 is TGTGCCAGCAGTTTCCCCGTGAGGGGCGAGCAGTACTTC. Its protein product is CASSFPVRGEQYF.

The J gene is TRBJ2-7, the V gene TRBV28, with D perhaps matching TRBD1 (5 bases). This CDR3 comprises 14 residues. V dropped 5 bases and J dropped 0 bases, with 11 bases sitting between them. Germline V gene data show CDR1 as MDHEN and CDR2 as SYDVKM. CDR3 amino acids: CASSRQRSSYEQYF. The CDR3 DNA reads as TGTGCCAGCAGTCGACAGAGAAGCTCCTACGAGCAGTACTTC. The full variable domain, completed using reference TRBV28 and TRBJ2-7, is DVKVTQSSRYLVKRTGEKVFLECVQDMDHENMFWYRQDPGLGLRLIYFSYDVKMKEKGDIPEGYSVSREKKERFSLILESASTNQTSMYLCASSRQRSSYEQYFGPGTRLTVT.

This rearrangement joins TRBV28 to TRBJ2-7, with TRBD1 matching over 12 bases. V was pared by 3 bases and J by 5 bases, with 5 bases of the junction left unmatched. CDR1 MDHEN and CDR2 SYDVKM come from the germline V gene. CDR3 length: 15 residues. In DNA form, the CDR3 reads TGTGCCAGCAGTTTCGCCGGGACAGGGGGCGACGAGCAGTACTTC. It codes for CASSFAGTGGDEQYF. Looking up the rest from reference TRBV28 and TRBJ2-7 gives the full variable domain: DVKVTQSSRYLVKRTGEKVFLECVQDMDHENMFWYRQDPGLGLRLIYFSYDVKMKEKGDIPEGYSVSREKKERFSLILESASTNQTSMYLCASSFAGTGGDEQYFGPGTRLTVT.

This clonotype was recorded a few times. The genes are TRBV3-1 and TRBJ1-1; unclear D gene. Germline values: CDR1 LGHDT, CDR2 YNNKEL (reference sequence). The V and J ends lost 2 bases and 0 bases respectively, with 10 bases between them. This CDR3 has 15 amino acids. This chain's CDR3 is CASSQFGNMNTEAFF. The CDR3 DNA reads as TGTGCCAGCAGCCAATTCGGAAATATGAACACTGAAGCTTTCTTT.

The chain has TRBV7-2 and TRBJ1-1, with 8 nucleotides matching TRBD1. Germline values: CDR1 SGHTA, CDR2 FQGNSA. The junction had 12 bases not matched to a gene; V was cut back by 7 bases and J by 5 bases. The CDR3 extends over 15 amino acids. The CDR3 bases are TGTGCCAGCAAGGAGGACAGGGCGACGAGGACTGAAGCTTTCTTT. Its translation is CASKEDRATRTEAFF.

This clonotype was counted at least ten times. The CDR3 is CSAPLAGESYEQYF. In DNA form, the CDR3 reads TGCAGTGCTCCTTTAGCGGGGGAGTCCTACGAGCAGTACTTC. The chain is built from TRBV20-1 and TRBJ2-7; 9 bases align to TRBD2. Germline V lookup: CDR1 DFQATT, CDR2 SNEGSKA (reference sequence). Trimming took 5 bases from V and 1 from J; bases not matched to a gene: 6. The CDR3 totals 14 residues.

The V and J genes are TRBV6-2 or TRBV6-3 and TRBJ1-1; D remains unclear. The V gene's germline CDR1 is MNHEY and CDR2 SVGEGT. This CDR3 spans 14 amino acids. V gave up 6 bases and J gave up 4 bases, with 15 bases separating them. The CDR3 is CASRPDRQTTEAFF. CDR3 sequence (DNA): TGTGCCAGCAGACCTGACCGGCAGACCACTGAAGCTTTCTTT.

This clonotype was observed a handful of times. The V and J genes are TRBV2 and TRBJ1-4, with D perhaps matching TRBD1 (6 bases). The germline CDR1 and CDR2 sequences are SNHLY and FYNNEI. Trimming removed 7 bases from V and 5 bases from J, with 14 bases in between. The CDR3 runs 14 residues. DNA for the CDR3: TGTGCCAGCACGCCAAGGACAGTGAATGAAAAACTGTTTTTT. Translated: CASTPRTVNEKLFF. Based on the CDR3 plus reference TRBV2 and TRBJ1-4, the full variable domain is EPEVTQTPSHQVTQMGQEVILRCVPISNHLYFYWYRQILGQKVEFLVSFYNNEISEKSEIFDDQFSVERPDGSNFTLKIRSTKLEDSAMYFCASTPRTVNEKLFFGSGTQLSVL.

The CDR3 bases are TGTGCCGTAAACCCCGGGACAGGATATGGCTACACCTTC. It encodes CAVNPGTGYGYTF. This chain joins TRBV24-1 and TRBJ1-2, with 8 bases lining up with TRBD1. The CDR3 contains 13 residues. Germline V gene data show CDR1 as KGHDR and CDR2 as SFDVKD. The ends lost 12 bases at V and 5 bases at J; junction bases unmatched: 10.

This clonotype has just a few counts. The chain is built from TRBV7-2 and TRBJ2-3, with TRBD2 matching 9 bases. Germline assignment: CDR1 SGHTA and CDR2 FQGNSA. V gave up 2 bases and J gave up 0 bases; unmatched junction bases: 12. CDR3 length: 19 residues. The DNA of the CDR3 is TGTGCCAGCAGCTTATTACCGGCTAGCGGGGAGCCTAGCACAGATACGCAGTATTTT. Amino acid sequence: CASSLLPASGEPSTDTQYF.

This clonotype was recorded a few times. As DNA, the CDR3 is TGTGCCAGCAGCCCCCTCGCGCTCGCATCCTACAATGAGCAGTTCTTC. It encodes CASSPLALASYNEQFF. The chain employs TRBV3-1 and TRBJ2-1; D is ambiguous. CDR1 LGHDT and CDR2 YNNKEL come from the germline V gene (reference sequence). The length of the CDR3 is 16 residues. V dropped 4 bases and J dropped 1 base, with 14 bases sitting between them.

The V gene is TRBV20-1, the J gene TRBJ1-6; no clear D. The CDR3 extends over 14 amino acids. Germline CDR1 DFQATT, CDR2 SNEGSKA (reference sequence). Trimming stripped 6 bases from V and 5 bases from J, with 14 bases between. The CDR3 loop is CSAPQTEHNSPLHF. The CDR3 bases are TGCAGTGCGCCCCAAACAGAGCATAATTCACCCCTCCACTTT.

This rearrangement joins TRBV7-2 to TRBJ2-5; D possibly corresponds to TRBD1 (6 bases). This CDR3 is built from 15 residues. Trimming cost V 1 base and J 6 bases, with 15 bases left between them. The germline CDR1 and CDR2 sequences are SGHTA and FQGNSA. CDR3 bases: TGTGCCAGCAGCTTAGGGACAGCGGTGGGGAAGACCCAGTACTTC. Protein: CASSLGTAVGKTQYF.

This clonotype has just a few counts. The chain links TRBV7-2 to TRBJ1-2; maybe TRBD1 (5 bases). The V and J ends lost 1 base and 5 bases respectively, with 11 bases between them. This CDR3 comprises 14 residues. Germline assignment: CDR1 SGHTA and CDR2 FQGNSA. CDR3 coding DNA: TGTGCCAGCAGCTTAGGTCGGGGGGAATATGGCTACACCTTC. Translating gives CASSLGRGEYGYTF.

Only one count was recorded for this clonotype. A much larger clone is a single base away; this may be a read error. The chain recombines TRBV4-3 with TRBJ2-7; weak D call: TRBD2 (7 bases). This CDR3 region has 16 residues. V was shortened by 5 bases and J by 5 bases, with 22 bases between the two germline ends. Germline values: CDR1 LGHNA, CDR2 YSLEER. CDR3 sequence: CASSKVRRGAQDEQYF. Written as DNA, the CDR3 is TGCGCCAGCAGCAAAGTCCGACGGGGGGCGCAGGACGAGCAGTACTTC.

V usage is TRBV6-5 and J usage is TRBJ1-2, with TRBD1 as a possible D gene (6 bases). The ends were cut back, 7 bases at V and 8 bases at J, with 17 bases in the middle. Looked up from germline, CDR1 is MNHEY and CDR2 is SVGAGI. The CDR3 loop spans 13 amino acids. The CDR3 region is CASTGASPEGYTF. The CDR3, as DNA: TGTGCCAGCACGGGGGCGAGCCCGGAGGGCTACACCTTC.

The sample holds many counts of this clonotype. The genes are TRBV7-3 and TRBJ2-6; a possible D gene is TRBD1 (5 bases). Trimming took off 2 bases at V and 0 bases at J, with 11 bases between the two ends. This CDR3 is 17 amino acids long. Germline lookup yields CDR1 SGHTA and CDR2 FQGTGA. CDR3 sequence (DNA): TGTGCCAGCAGCTTAGGGCAGGGCGTCTCTGGGGCCAACGTCCTGACTTTC. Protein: CASSLGQGVSGANVLTF.

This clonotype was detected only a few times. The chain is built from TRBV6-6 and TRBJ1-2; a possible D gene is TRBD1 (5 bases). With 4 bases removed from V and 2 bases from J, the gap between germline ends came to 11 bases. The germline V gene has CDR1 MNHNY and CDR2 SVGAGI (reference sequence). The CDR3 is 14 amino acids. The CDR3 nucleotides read TGTGCCAGCAGTTCTACCAGGGTGAACTATGGCTACACCTTC. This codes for CASSSTRVNYGYTF.

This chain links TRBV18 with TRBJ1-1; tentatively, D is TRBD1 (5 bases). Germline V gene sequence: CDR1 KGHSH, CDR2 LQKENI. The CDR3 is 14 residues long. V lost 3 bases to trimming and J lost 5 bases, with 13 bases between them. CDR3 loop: CASSPRGVVTEAFF. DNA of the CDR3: TGTGCCAGCTCACCCCGAGGGGTTGTTACTGAAGCTTTCTTT. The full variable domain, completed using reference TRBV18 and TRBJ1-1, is NAGVMQNPRHLVRRRGQEARLRCSPMKGHSHVYWYRQLPEEGLKFMVYLQKENIIDESGMPKERFSAEFPKEGPSILRIQQVVRGDSAAYFCASSPRGVVTEAFFGQGTRLTVV.

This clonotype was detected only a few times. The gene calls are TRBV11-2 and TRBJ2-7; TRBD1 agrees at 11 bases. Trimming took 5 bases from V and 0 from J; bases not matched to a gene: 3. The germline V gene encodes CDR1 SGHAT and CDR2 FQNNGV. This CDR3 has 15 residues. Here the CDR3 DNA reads TGTGCCAGCAGCAACGGACAGGGGGCCTCCTACGAGCAGTACTTC. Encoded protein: CASSNGQGASYEQYF. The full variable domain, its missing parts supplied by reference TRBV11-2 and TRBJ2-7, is EAGVAQSPRYKIIEKRQSVAFWCNPISGHATLYWYQQILGQGPKLLIQFQNNGVVDDSQLPKDRFSAERLKGVDSTLKIQPAKLEDSAVYLCASSNGQGASYEQYFGPGTRLTVT.

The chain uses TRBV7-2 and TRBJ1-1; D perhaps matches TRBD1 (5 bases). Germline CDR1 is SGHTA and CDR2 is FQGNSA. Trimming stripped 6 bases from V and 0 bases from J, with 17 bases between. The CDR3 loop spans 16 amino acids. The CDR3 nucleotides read TGTGCCAGCAGTCCCGGGAAGGGGAGCTTGAACACTGAAGCTTTCTTT. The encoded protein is CASSPGKGSLNTEAFF.

CDR3 DNA sequence: TGTGCCAGCAGCTATCAAGCTGAGACCTACGAGCAGTACTTC. It codes for CASSYQAETYEQYF. The chain couples TRBV7-9 to TRBJ2-7; D unclear. V was pared by 4 bases and J by 2 bases, with 12 bases between. The CDR3 is made up of 14 amino acids. Germline CDR1 and CDR2: SEHNR and FQNEAQ (reference sequence).

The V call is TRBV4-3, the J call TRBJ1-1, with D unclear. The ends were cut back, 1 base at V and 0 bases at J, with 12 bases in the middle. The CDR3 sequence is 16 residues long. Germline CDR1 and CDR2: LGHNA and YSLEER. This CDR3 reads CASSQVQKSMNTEAFF. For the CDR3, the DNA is TGCGCCAGCAGCCAAGTACAGAAATCTATGAACACTGAAGCTTTCTTT.

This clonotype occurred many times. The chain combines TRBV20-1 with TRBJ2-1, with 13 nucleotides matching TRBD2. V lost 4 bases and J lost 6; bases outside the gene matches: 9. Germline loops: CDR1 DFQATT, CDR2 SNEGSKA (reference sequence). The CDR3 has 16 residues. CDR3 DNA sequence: TGCAGTGCTACCGGGACTAGCGGGGCCGCGTTCAATGAGCAGTTCTTC. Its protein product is CSATGTSGAAFNEQFF.

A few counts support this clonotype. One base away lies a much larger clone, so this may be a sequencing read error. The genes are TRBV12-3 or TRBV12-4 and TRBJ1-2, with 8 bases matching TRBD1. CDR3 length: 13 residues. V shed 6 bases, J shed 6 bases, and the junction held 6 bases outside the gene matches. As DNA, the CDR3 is TGTGCCAGCAGGTTTCTGGACAGGGATGGCTACACCTTC. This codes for CASRFLDRDGYTF.

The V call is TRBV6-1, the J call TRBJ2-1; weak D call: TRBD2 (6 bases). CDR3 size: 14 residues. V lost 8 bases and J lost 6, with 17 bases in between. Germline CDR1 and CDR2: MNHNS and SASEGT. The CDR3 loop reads CASGRGLQVNEQFF. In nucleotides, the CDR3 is TGTGCCAGCGGAAGGGGACTCCAGGTCAATGAGCAGTTCTTC.

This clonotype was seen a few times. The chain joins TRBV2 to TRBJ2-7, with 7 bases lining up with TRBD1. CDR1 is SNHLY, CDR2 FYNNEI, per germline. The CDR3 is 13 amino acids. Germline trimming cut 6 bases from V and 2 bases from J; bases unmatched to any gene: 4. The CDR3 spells CASRWTGPYEQYF. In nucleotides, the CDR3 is TGTGCCAGCAGATGGACAGGCCCCTACGAGCAGTACTTC.

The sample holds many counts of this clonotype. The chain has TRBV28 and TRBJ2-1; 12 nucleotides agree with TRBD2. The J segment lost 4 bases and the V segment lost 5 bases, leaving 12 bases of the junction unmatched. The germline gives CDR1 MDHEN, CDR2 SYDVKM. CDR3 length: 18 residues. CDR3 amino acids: CASSPSALTSGGYNEQFF. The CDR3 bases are TGTGCCAGCAGTCCCAGCGCCCTGACTAGCGGGGGTTACAATGAGCAGTTCTTC. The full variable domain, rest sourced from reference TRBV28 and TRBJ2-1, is DVKVTQSSRYLVKRTGEKVFLECVQDMDHENMFWYRQDPGLGLRLIYFSYDVKMKEKGDIPEGYSVSREKKERFSLILESASTNQTSMYLCASSPSALTSGGYNEQFFGPGTRLTVL.

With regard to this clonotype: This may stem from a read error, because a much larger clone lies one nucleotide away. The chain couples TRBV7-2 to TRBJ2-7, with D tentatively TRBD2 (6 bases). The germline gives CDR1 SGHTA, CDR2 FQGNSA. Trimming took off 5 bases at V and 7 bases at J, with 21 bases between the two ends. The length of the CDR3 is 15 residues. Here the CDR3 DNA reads TGTGCCAGCAGCCCGCCTAGCGCCACCTACAATGAGCAGTACTTC. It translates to CASSPPSATYNEQYF.

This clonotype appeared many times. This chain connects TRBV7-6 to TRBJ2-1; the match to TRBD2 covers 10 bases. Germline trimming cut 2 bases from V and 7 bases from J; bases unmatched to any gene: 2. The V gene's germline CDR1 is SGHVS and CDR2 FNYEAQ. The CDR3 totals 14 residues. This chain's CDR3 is CASSLYSGGNEQFF. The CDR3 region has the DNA TGTGCCAGCAGCTTATATAGCGGGGGGAATGAGCAGTTCTTC.

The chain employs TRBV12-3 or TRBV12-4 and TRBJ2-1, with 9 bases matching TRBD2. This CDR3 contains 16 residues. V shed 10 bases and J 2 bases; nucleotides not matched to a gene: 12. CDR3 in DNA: TGTGCCACCTCAAGGGGCGGGAGGGGTCCCTACAATGAGCAGTTCTTC. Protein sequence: CATSRGGRGPYNEQFF.

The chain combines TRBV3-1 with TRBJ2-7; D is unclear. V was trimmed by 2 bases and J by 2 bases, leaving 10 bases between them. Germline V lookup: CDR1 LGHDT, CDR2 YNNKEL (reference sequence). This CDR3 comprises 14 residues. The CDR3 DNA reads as TGTGCCAGCAGCCAATTACAGAGCCCCTACGAGCAGTACTTC. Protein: CASSQLQSPYEQYF.